The T cell receptor beta chain described here comes from a study of control samples from healthy donors and cancer patients. The data were produced by immunoSEQ multiplex PCR, yet TCRdb's version contains in-frame clones alone and is incomplete. The profile shows 75,000 or so clones, approximately 89% of them singletons. Germline V gene lookup returns CDR1 MNHNY and CDR2 SVGAGI (reference sequence). The ends were cut back, 3 bases at V and 0 bases at J, with 9 bases in the middle. There are 15 residues in the CDR3. This clone showed up just once. The gene calls are TRBV6-6 and TRBJ1-5; D is uncertain. Input material: PBMCs. This sequence originates from a man aged 55 to 70 with colorectal cancer. In DNA form, the CDR3 reads TGTGCCAGCAGTTATGTCGTTGGTAGCAATCAGCCCCAGCATTTT. It codes for CASSYVVGSNQPQHF.